Presented here are 10 T cell receptor beta chains from one specimen sequenced in a study of T cell changes during pregnancy in multiple sclerosis. The method was immunoSEQ multiplex PCR; TCRdb's version includes in-frame clones alone and lacks a portion of them. This repertoire shows 50,000 or so clones, approximately 92% found once; its top ten account for around 0.76%. The sequencing used CD4+ T cells from peripheral blood mononuclear cells, collected in the third trimester of pregnancy. The receptors originated from a female donor with multiple sclerosis, enrolled in a pregnancy study.

This clone was observed a single time. CDR3 amino acids: CASHDRGFPEAFF. The DNA of the CDR3 is TGTGCCAGTCATGACAGGGGTTTTCCTGAAGCTTTCTTT. The chain has TRBV6-5 and TRBJ1-1; TRBD1 aligns across 8 bases. Germline CDR1 is MNHEY and CDR2 is SVGAGI. The CDR3 length is 13 residues. The V gene end was trimmed by 9 bases and the J gene end by 6 bases; junction bases not matched to a gene: 9.

This chain uses TRBV5-8 with TRBJ1-5; D perhaps matches TRBD1 (6 bases). Trimming stripped 0 bases from V and 4 bases from J, with 11 bases between. CDR3 length: 15 residues. CDR1 SGHTS and CDR2 YDEGEE come from the germline V gene. The CDR3, as DNA: TGTGCCAGCAGCTTGGGACAGGCTCTAAATCAGCCCCAGCATTTT. Protein: CASSLGQALNQPQHF.

The chain links TRBV4-3 to TRBJ1-1; no reliable D call. Trimming took off 1 base at V and 5 bases at J, with 14 bases between the two ends. The CDR3 runs 15 residues. Germline loops: CDR1 LGHNA, CDR2 YSLEER. CDR3 nucleotides: TGCGCCAGCAGCCAAGGAGTCTCAACGGGGACTGAAGCTTTCTTT. The encoded protein is CASSQGVSTGTEAFF.

The chain uses TRBV27 and TRBJ2-1; D is ambiguous. V was cut by 5 bases and J by 2 bases, with 16 bases left in between. Germline CDR1 is MNHEY and CDR2 is SMNVEV (reference sequence). This CDR3 comprises 16 residues. The CDR3 region is CASSQIAPRTYNEQFF. As DNA, the CDR3 is TGTGCCAGCAGTCAGATAGCCCCGCGGACCTACAATGAGCAGTTCTTC.

The chain is built from TRBV6-5 and TRBJ1-1; D is undetermined. This CDR3 comprises 14 residues. Germline loops: CDR1 MNHEY, CDR2 SVGAGI. The V end was cut by 4 bases, the J end by 0 bases, with 9 bases between. CDR3 in amino acids: CASSFYSMNTEAFF. DNA for the CDR3: TGTGCCAGCAGTTTCTACAGTATGAACACTGAAGCTTTCTTT.

The chain joins TRBV7-6 to TRBJ2-7; 9 bases match TRBD1. This CDR3 contains 15 residues. V was clipped by 4 bases and J by 2 bases; unmatched bases: 6. Germline V gene lookup returns CDR1 SGHVS and CDR2 FNYEAQ. DNA for the CDR3: TGTGCCAGCAGCTCCGGACAGGGGCCTGCCTACGAGCAGTACTTC. This translates into CASSSGQGPAYEQYF.

J is TRBJ2-6 and V is TRBV7-3; TRBD2 aligns across 7 bases. Unmatched junction bases numbered 4, after V lost 5 bases and J lost 3 bases. Germline-derived CDR1 and CDR2 are SGHTA and FQGTGA. The CDR3 spans 15 residues. CDR3 region: CASSPGGGGANVLTF. CDR3 sequence (DNA): TGTGCCAGCAGCCCTGGGGGGGGTGGGGCCAACGTCCTGACTTTC.

DNA for the CDR3: TGTGCCAGCAGCACAGGGGTGAGGTGGGAGACCCAGTACTTC. Encoded protein: CASSTGVRWETQYF. The V and J genes are TRBV7-2 and TRBJ2-5; the match to TRBD1 covers 7 bases. CDR1 and CDR2 from the germline V gene are SGHTA and FQGNSA. V lost 5 bases and J lost 5; bases outside the gene matches: 8. The CDR3 loop spans 14 amino acids.

V gene TRBV9 combines with J gene TRBJ1-3; the match to TRBD1 covers 7 bases. From germline, CDR1 is SGDLS and CDR2 YYNGEE. V lost 3 bases, J lost 6 bases, and 6 bases stayed unmatched. This CDR3 spans 14 amino acids. Here the CDR3 reads CASSETGWENTIYF. The CDR3 DNA reads as TGTGCCAGCAGCGAGACAGGGTGGGAAAACACCATATATTTT.

This clone came up a few times. V is TRBV9 and J is TRBJ1-1; no clear D. The CDR3 spans 14 residues. Trimming removed 0 bases at V and 2 bases at J, with 8 bases between. In germline, CDR1 is SGDLS, CDR2 YYNGEE. CDR3 loop: CASSVAQINTEAFF. CDR3 coding DNA: TGTGCCAGCAGCGTAGCGCAGATTAACACTGAAGCTTTCTTT.